Included here is one TCR beta chain sequence, with context. It has no known antigen specificity. Qualities for individual bases were not recorded, and no much larger clone is one base off. This entry comes from a study of blood T cell repertoires in COVID-19 (dated by TCRdb to between 2020 and 2021). Describing the broader study: Samples from collaborators originated in the United States, Italy and Spain and spanned both the acute and convalescent phases of COVID-19. The prospective study material was composed of cDNA or gDNA derived from T cells, B-cell-depleted T cells, or PBMCs. The dataset comprised deeply sampled blood TCRbeta repertoires from subjects exposed to, actively infected with, or recovered from COVID-19. The repertoires were made available in a free public database intended to serve as a resource for research on the immune response to SARS-CoV-2. The samples were drawn from the first 160 participants of the ongoing ImmuneRACE study and from some 1,300 subjects provided by 6 global collaborators. A de-identified subject ID, COVID-19 status, age in years and sex were almost always included in the sample metadata. Where available, HLA class I and class II types were taken from metadata supplied by the sample provider and were not determined by assay-based typing.

The germline V gene (reference sequence) sets CDR1 to LNHDA and CDR2 to SQIVND. From the cysteine up to the phenylalanine, the CDR3 has a length of 13 residues. Of all the DNA, just the CDR3 is kept, 39 bases in frame from base 1. V lost 10 bases and J lost 6 bases, and the count of bases not matched to a germline gene is 6. The immunoSEQ Assay, a bias-controlled multiplex PCR, was used to amplify TCRbeta CDR3 regions from genomic DNA. Concerning the study's data processing: The number of nucleated cells in each sample was estimated from the amplification of reference gene primers within the assay. To quantify the absolute abundance of each unique TCRbeta CDR3 rearrangement, sequence reads were collapsed and filtered. For each sample, productive Simpson clonality was calculated as the square root of Simpson's diversity index over productive rearrangements. Entries here come from immuneACCESS through TCRdb and include only in-frame sequences with V and J called. Some clones fail to appear in such tables; in the studies checked, an unresolved V gene covers under half of the shortfall, and the cause of the remainder is unknown. V, J and clone size were drawn from that table, and D and trimming were deduced from the DNA. The sample profile shows some 74,000 clones; less than 85% of them were found once. The leading ten clones occupy roughly 15% of the sample.

The collaborating institutions used their own protocols to collect whole blood in K2EDTA tubes. For TCRbeta analysis, collaborators shipped samples in one of three forms: frozen whole blood, isolated PBMCs, or DNA extracted from either of those sample types. Summary of the overall study and its limitations: The amount of clinical and demographic metadata varied by source and participant and was provided uncurated.

Sequencing used peripheral blood. This clonotype was obtained from a man in his sixties or seventies with active or convalescent COVID-19. The receptor chain draws on TRBV19 and TRBJ1-6, with 7 bases matching TRBD1. The nucleotide sequence is given as TGTGCCACGGGACAGCTCGTTAATTCACCCCTCCACTTT. Translation gives CATGQLVNSPLHF.